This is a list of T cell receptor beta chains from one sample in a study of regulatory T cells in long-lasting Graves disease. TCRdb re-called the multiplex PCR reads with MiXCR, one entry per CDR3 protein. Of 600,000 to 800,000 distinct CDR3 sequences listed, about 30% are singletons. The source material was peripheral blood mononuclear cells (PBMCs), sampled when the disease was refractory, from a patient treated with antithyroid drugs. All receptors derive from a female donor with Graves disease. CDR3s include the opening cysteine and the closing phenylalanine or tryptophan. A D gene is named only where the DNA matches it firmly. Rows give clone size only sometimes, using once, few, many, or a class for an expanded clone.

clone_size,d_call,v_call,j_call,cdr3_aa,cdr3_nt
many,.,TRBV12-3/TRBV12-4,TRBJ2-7,CASSLSGVDEQYF,TGTGCCAGCAGTTTGTCGGGCGTTGACGAGCAGTACTTC
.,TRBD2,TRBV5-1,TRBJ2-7,CASSLAGPWTSGYEQYF,TGCGCCAGCAGCTTGGCCGGCCCTTGGACTAGCGGTTACGAGCAGTACTTC
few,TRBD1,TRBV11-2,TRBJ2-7,CASSATGTGFYEQYF,TGTGCCAGCAGCGCGACCGGGACAGGGTTCTACGAGCAGTACTTC
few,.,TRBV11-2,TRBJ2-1,CASSLVAEGVQFF,TGTGCCAGCAGCTTAGTCGCAGAGGGCGTGCAGTTCTTC
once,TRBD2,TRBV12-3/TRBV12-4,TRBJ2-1,CASSLSRGGAGGPNGEQFF,TGTGCCAGCAGTTTATCCCGGGGGGGTGCGGGAGGGCCTAATGGTGAGCAGTTCTTC
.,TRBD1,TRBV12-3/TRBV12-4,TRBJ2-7,CASRQGQGIHEQYF,TGTGCCAGCAGACAGGGACAGGGGATCCACGAGCAGTACTTC
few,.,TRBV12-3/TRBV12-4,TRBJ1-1,CASSWGEPNTEAFF,TGTGCCAGCAGTTGGGGGGAGCCAAACACTGAAGCTTTCTTT
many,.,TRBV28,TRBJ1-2,CALGALDYGYTF,TGTGCCCTCGGTGCTTTGGACTATGGCTACACCTTC
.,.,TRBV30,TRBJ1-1,CAWNVGSGNTEAFF,TGTGCCTGGAACGTAGGGAGTGGGAACACTGAAGCTTTCTTT
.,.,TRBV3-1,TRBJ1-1,CASSHTGNTEAFF,TGTGCCAGCAGCCATACAGGGAACACTGAAGCTTTCTTT
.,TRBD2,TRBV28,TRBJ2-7,CASSFGLAESPGLDEQYF,TGTGCCAGCAGTTTCGGACTAGCGGAATCCCCCGGCCTCGACGAGCAGTACTTC
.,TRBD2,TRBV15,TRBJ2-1,CATSSGGSGKGGGSYNEQFF,TGTGCCACCAGCAGTGGTGGTAGCGGGAAGGGGGGAGGGTCCTACAATGAGCAGTTCTTC
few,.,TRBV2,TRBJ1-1,CASSGRTLNTEAFF,TGTGCCAGTTCGGGACGGACCCTGAACACTGAAGCTTTCTTT
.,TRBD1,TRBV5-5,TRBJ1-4,CASSSLGGQRNEKLFF,TGTGCCAGCAGCTCCCTGGGGGGACAGCGTAATGAAAAACTGTTTTTT
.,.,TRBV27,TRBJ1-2,CASSWTRSYGYTF,TGTGCCAGCAGCTGGACAAGGAGCTATGGCTACACCTTC
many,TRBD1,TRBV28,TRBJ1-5,CASSLLDRVNQPQHF,TGTGCCAGCAGTCTACTCGACAGGGTCAATCAGCCCCAGCATTTT
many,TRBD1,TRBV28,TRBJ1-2,CASSSTGDGYTF,TGTGCCAGCAGCTCGACAGGGGATGGCTACACCTTC
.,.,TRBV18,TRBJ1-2,CASSPEGVYGYTF,TGTGCCAGCTCACCAGAGGGCGTCTATGGCTACACCTTC
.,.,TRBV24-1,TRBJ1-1,CATMGGRNTEAFF,TGTGCCACCATGGGAGGAAGGAACACTGAAGCTTTCTTT
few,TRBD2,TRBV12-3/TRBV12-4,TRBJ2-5,CASRPGTSGNQETQYF,TGTGCCAGCAGACCCGGGACTAGCGGGAACCAAGAGACCCAGTACTTC
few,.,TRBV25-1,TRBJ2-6,CASSELDSGANVLTF,TGTGCCAGCAGTGAACTTGACTCTGGGGCCAACGTCCTGACTTTC
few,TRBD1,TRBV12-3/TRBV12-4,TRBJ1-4,CASRPGTEEKLFF,TGTGCCAGCAGACCCGGGACAGAAGAAAAACTGTTTTTT
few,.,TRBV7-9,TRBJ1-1,CASSLGRVRNRITEAFF,TGTGCCAGCAGCTTAGGGCGGGTTAGAAACAGGATCACTGAAGCTTTCTTT
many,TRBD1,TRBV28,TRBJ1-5,CASSSTDRGLSNQPQHF,TGTGCCAGCAGTTCGACCGACAGGGGGCTGAGCAATCAGCCCCAGCATTTT
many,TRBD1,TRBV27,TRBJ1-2,CASSPQGNYGYTF,TGTGCCAGCAGTCCACAGGGGAACTATGGCTACACCTTC
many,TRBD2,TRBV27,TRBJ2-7,CASSASGIYEQYF,TGTGCCAGCAGTGCTAGCGGGATCTACGAGCAGTACTTC
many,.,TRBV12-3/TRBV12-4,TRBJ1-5,CASSLSRDIGQYSNQPQHF,TGTGCCAGCAGTTTGTCCCGGGACATCGGACAATATAGCAATCAGCCCCAGCATTTT
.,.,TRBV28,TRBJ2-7,CASSGTWSSYEQYF,TGTGCCAGCAGTGGGACATGGAGCTCCTACGAGCAGTACTTC
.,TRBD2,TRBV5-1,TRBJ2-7,CASSLDRREISYEQYF,TGCGCCAGCAGCTTGGATCGGCGGGAGATCTCCTACGAGCAGTACTTC
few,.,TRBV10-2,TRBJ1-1,CASSDFQGLNTEAFF,TGCGCCAGCAGTGATTTCCAGGGATTAAACACTGAAGCTTTCTTT
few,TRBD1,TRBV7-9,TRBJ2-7,CASSPTTGHEQYF,TGTGCCAGCAGCCCCACGACAGGGCACGAGCAGTACTTC